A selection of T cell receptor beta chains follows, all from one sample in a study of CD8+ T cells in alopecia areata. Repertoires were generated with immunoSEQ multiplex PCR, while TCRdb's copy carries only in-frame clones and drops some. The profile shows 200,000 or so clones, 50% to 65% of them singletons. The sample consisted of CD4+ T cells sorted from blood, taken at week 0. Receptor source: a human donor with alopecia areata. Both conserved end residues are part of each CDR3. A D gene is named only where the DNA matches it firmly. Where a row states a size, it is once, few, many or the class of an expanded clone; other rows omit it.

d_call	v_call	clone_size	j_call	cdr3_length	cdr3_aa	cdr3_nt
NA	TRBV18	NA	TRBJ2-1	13	CASSPYTGDGQFF	TGTGCCAGCTCACCTTACACCGGGGATGGGCAGTTCTTC
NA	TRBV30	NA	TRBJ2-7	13	CAWSRSASYEQYF	TGTGCCTGGAGTAGGTCCGCTTCCTACGAGCAGTACTTC
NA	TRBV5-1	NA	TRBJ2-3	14	CASFTGSRTDTQYF	TGCGCCAGCTTTACAGGGTCCCGCACAGATACGCAGTATTTT
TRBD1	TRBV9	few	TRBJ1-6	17	CASSGNRDRGRNSPLHF	TGTGCCAGCAGCGGGAACCGGGACAGAGGGAGGAATTCACCCCTCCACTTT
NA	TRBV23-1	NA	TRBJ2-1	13	CASSQRDVDEQFF	TGCGCCAGCAGTCAACGGGACGTGGATGAGCAGTTCTTC
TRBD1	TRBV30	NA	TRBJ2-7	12	CAWSKWDRGTYF	TGTGCCTGGAGTAAATGGGACAGGGGGACGTACTTC
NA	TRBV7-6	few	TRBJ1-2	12	CASSLQGHGYTF	TGTGCCAGCAGCTTACAGGGGCATGGCTACACCTTC
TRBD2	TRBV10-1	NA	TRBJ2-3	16	CASSEITSGRADTQYF	TGCGCCAGCAGTGAGATTACTAGCGGGAGGGCCGATACGCAGTATTTT
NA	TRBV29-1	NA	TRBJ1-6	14	CSVATGRDNSPLHF	TGCAGCGTTGCAACCGGACGGGATAATTCACCCCTCCACTTT
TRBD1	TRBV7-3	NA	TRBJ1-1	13	CASSLRVTGKAFF	TGTGCCAGCAGCTTAAGGGTGACAGGGAAAGCTTTCTTT
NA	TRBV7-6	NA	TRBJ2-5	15	CASSLAFASQETQYF	TGTGCCAGCAGCTTAGCGTTCGCTTCGCAAGAGACCCAGTACTTC
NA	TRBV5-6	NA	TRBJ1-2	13	CASRGTGRYGYTF	TGTGCCAGCAGGGGTACCGGTCGTTATGGCTACACCTTC
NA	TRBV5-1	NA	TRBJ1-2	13	CASSSSRGDGYTF	TGCGCCAGCAGCTCAAGCCGAGGGGATGGCTACACCTTC
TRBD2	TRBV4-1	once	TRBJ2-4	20	CASSQRIASGSLAAKNIQYF	TGCGCCAGCAGCCAAAGGATCGCTAGCGGGAGCCTGGCCGCCAAAAACATTCAGTACTTC
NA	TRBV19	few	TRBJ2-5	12	CASSRYQETQYF	TGTGCCAGTAGTCGGTACCAAGAGACCCAGTACTTC
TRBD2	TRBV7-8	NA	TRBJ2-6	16	CASSPRTSATTNVLTF	TGTGCCAGCAGCCCGCGGACTAGCGCAACGACCAACGTCCTGACTTTC
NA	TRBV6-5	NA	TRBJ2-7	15	CASSPRELRSYEQYF	TGTGCCAGCAGTCCCCGCGAACTGCGCTCCTACGAGCAGTACTTC
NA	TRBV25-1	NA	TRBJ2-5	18	CASSELIGRRMYQETQYF	TGTGCCAGCAGTGAATTAATCGGTCGGCGAATGTACCAAGAGACCCAGTACTTC
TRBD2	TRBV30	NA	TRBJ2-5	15	CAWTSAGGVGETQYF	TGTGCCTGGACCTCAGCGGGAGGAGTAGGAGAGACCCAGTACTTC
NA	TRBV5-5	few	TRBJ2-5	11	CASSLEQTQYF	TGTGCCAGCAGCTTGGAACAGACCCAGTACTTC
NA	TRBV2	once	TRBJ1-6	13	CASRRGQPSPLHF	TGTGCCAGCAGGAGAGGACAGCCCTCACCCCTCCACTTT
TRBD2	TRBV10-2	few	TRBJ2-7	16	CASSDFGTSGSYEQYF	TGCGCCAGCAGTGACTTCGGGACTAGCGGGAGCTACGAGCAGTACTTC
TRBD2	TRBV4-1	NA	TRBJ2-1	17	CASSPGLDVGSRNEQFF	TGCGCCAGCAGCCCAGGACTAGACGTAGGGTCTCGCAATGAGCAGTTCTTC
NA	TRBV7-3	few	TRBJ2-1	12	CASSSQGNEQFF	TGTGCCAGCAGCTCCCAGGGGAATGAGCAGTTCTTC
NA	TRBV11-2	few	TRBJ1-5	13	CASSLDSNQPQHF	TGTGCCAGCAGCTTAGACAGCAATCAGCCCCAGCATTTT
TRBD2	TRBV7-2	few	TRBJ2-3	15	CASSSQAGRTDTQYF	TGTGCCAGCAGCTCCCAAGCGGGAAGAACAGATACGCAGTATTTT
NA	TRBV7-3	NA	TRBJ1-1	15	CASSFGGVGNTEAFF	TGTGCCAGCAGCTTCGGGGGAGTTGGGAACACTGAAGCTTTCTTT
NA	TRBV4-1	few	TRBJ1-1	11	CASRRDTEAFF	TGCGCCAGCAGACGAGACACTGAAGCTTTCTTT
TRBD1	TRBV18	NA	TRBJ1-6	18	CASSPFTTRQGLNSPLHF	TGTGCCAGCTCACCGTTTACCACTCGACAGGGCCTCAATTCACCCCTCCACTTT
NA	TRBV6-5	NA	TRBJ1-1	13	CASRGTGHWGAFF	TGTGCCAGCAGGGGGACCGGCCACTGGGGAGCTTTCTTT
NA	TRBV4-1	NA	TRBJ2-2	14	CASSQSFNTGELFF	TGCGCCAGCAGCCAATCCTTTAACACCGGGGAGCTGTTTTTT
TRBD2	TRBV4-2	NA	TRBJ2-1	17	CASSQGTSGSGYNEQFF	TGTGCCAGCAGCCAAGGAACTAGCGGGAGTGGATACAATGAGCAGTTCTTC
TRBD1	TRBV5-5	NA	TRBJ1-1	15	CASSPRQGSNTEAFF	TGTGCCAGCAGCCCCCGACAGGGATCAAACACTGAAGCTTTCTTT
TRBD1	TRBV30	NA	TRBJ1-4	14	CAWSQDRVVEKLFF	TGTGCCTGGAGTCAGGACAGGGTGGTCGAAAAACTGTTTTTT
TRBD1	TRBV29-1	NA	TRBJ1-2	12	CSIQDRIYGYTF	TGCAGCATACAGGACAGGATCTATGGCTACACCTTC
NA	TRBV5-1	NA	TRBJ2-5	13	CASSSPGRETQYF	TGCGCCAGCAGCTCACCTGGGAGGGAGACCCAGTACTTC
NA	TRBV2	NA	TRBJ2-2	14	CASTPSPGAGELFF	TGTGCCAGCACTCCCTCCCCGGGGGCCGGGGAGCTGTTTTTT
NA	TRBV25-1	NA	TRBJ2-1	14	CASAGVPNHNEQFF	TGTGCCAGCGCCGGGGTTCCCAACCACAATGAGCAGTTCTTC
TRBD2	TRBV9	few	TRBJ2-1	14	CASRPSGSGNEQFF	TGTGCCAGCCGTCCCAGCGGGAGTGGCAATGAGCAGTTCTTC
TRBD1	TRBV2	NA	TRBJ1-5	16	CASSESGGDSNQPQHF	TGTGCCAGCAGTGAATCAGGGGGTGATAGCAATCAGCCCCAGCATTTT
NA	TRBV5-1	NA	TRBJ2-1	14	CASSPATEYNEQFF	TGCGCCAGCAGCCCAGCGACTGAGTACAATGAGCAGTTCTTC
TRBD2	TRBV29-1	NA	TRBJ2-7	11	CSVWRGVEQYF	TGCAGCGTTTGGCGGGGGGTCGAGCAGTACTTC
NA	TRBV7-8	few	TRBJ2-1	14	CASGDRESTNEQFF	TGTGCCAGCGGCGACCGGGAGTCAACCAATGAGCAGTTCTTC
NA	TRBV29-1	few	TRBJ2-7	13	CSVEGQGLYEQYF	TGCAGCGTTGAAGGGCAGGGCCTCTACGAGCAGTACTTC
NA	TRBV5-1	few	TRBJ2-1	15	CASSLLGNSYNEQFF	TGCGCCAGCAGCCTCCTGGGGAACTCCTACAATGAGCAGTTCTTC
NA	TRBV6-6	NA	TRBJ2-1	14	CASSWGSSYNEQFF	TGTGCCAGCAGTTGGGGGAGCTCCTACAATGAGCAGTTCTTC
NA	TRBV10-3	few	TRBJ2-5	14	CAISERGGRETQYF	TGTGCCATCAGTGAGCGAGGGGGAAGGGAGACCCAGTACTTC